This T cell receptor (beta chain) stems from a study of T-cell memory formation after mild COVID-19. Using its own MiXCR run on the 5' RACE reads, TCRdb lists one record per CDR3 protein. Of under 600,000 distinct CDR3 sequences detected, about 20% appear once; the ten largest clones hold around 9.2%. As regards this clonotype: Its antigen is unknown.

The CDR3 consists of 15 residues. The V end lost 6 bases, the J end lost 5 bases, and 19 bases lay between the germline ends. Germline CDR1 and CDR2: SNHLY and FYNNEI. Study results and caveats: CD4+ contracting clones lay mainly in CM and EM, CD8+ ones in EMRA. Contracting clones from day 15 to 85 had balanced CD4/CD8; later expanders favoured CD4+. The study detected some responding clones in pre-infection memory, suggesting cross-reactive memory joined.

Sequenced sample: PBMCs or a T cell subset sorted from them (not recorded which). The receptor was isolated from an adult woman who had mild COVID-19 (a few samples of this study predate the infection). Cell type and time point are not known. The chain joins TRBV2 to TRBJ2-5; tentative D call: TRBD2 (7 bases). Here the CDR3 DNA reads TGTGCCAGCAGGTATTCGGCGGGGGCGAGGGAGACCCAGTACTTC. Amino acid sequence: CASRYSAGARETQYF.